Following are 13 T cell receptor beta chains from one sample sequenced in a study of T cells in Graves' hyperthyroidism and ophthalmopathy. The source material, RNA transcripts, was used to amplify TCR beta CDR3 regions. Researchers ran a first-round RT-PCR on the TCR CDR3 using the HTBI primer set. TCRdb re-analysed the multiplex PCR reads in MiXCR, keeping a single row per CDR3 protein. This table holds 530,000 or so distinct CDR3 sequences, approximately 24% found once. Sequenced material: blood. The receptors were gathered from a woman in her twenties or thirties with Graves' ophthalmopathy.

This clonotype was counted ten times or more. The chain carries TRBV20-1 and TRBJ1-2; a weak D match, TRBD1 (5 bases). The CDR3 has 15 residues. The germline CDR1 and CDR2 sequences are DFQATT and SNEGSKA (reference sequence). Trimming shortened V by 0 bases and J by 4 bases, and 15 bases separated the two germline ends. The CDR3 bases are TGCAGTGCTAGAGATTCTAGGTGGACAAGCTATGGCTACACCTTC. Its protein product is CSARDSRWTSYGYTF.

This clonotype has a count of ten or more. J is TRBJ2-7 and V is TRBV5-4; 7 positions agree with TRBD1. The CDR3 totals 14 residues. With V trimmed by 4 bases and J by 2 bases, 6 bases remained unmatched. Germline CDR1 SGHNT, CDR2 YYREEE (reference sequence). CDR3 in amino acids: CASSRQGEAYEQYF. CDR3 nucleotide sequence: TGTGCCAGCAGCCGACAGGGAGAAGCCTACGAGCAGTACTTC.

A remark on this clonotype: A single base separates this from a much larger clone, so it may be a read error. The CDR3 nucleotides are TGTGCCAGCTGTTACGAGGGGGGCCACACCGGGGAGCTGTTTTTT. Its protein is CASCYEGGHTGELFF. This chain uses TRBV6-2 or TRBV6-3 with TRBJ2-2; either TRBD1 or TRBD2 may supply D (6 bases each). The CDR3 has 15 amino acids. CDR1 MNHEY and CDR2 SVGEGT come from the germline V gene.

V and J are TRBV6-2 or TRBV6-3 and TRBJ1-2, with 8 bases identical to TRBD1. V dropped 2 bases and J dropped 3; count of bases not matched to a gene: 14. The V gene's germline CDR1 is MNHEY and CDR2 SVGEGT. The CDR3 consists of 18 residues. The CDR3 sequence is CASSYDRGSGQGHYGYTF. In DNA, the CDR3 is TGTGCCAGCAGTTACGACCGGGGGTCCGGACAGGGTCACTATGGCTACACCTTC.

V usage is TRBV12-3 or TRBV12-4 and J usage is TRBJ1-2, with TRBD1 identical over 8 bases. The CDR3 totals 16 residues. V lost 4 bases, J lost 4 bases, and 11 bases stayed unmatched. The DNA for the CDR3 is TGTGCCAGCAGTTACCAGGAGACAGGGGATACCTATGGCTACACCTTC. Amino acid sequence: CASSYQETGDTYGYTF.

Here the CDR3 DNA reads TGTGCCAGCTCACCTGCGGATAATCAGCCCCAGCATTTT. This encodes CASSPADNQPQHF. V is TRBV18 and J is TRBJ1-5, with D unclear. Between the trimmed V and J ends, which lost 3 bases and 4 bases, there was a span of 7 bases. CDR1 and CDR2 from the germline V gene are KGHSH and LQKENI. This CDR3 region has 13 residues.

About this clonotype: This may stem from a read error, because a much larger clone lies one nucleotide away. CDR3 residues: CASSRDSPETQDF. CDR3 in DNA: TGTGCCAGTAGCCGGGACAGTCCAGAGACCCAGGACTTC. The gene calls are TRBV19 and TRBJ2-5, with TRBD1 matching 7 bases. Per germline, CDR1 LNHDA and CDR2 SQIVND (reference sequence). There are 13 residues in the CDR3.

This clonotype was detected only once. This rearrangement joins TRBV20-1 to TRBJ2-7; 7 positions agree with TRBD2. J gave up 3 bases and V 7 bases, and 12 bases lay outside the gene matches. The CDR3 is 14 amino acids. Germline-derived CDR1 and CDR2 are DFQATT and SNEGSKA (reference sequence). Here the CDR3 reads CSVLGRGEVYEQYF. The CDR3 nucleotides are TGCAGTGTCCTAGGACGGGGGGAGGTCTACGAGCAGTACTTC.

This clonotype was seen ten or more times. V usage is TRBV7-2 and J usage is TRBJ2-7, with 8 bases fitting TRBD2. V shed 7 bases, J shed 3 bases, and the junction held 8 bases outside the gene matches. This CDR3 region has 14 residues. Germline V gene data show CDR1 as SGHTA and CDR2 as FQGNSA. CDR3 sequence: CASNLGTSNYEQYF. For the CDR3, the DNA is TGTGCCAGCAACCTCGGGACTAGTAACTACGAGCAGTACTTC.

J is TRBJ2-2 and V is TRBV3-1, with TRBD1 identical over 10 bases. Germline V gene lookup returns CDR1 LGHDT and CDR2 YNNKEL (reference sequence). There are 18 residues in the CDR3. The trim removed 2 bases at V and 6 bases at J, leaving 12 bases unmatched. CDR3 bases: TGTGCCAGCAGCCAATACGGGATAGGGGGACAGGGGTCCGGGGAGCTGTTTTTT. It is translated as CASSQYGIGGQGSGELFF.

The chain uses TRBV28 and TRBJ2-2; D is perhaps TRBD1 or TRBD2 (5 bases each). CDR3 length: 16 amino acids. CDR1 and CDR2 (germline): MDHEN, SYDVKM. The ends were cut back, 7 bases at V and 0 bases at J, with 15 bases in the middle. The CDR3: CASTLGVFANTGELFF. The CDR3 DNA reads as TGTGCCAGCACCTTGGGGGTGTTCGCGAACACCGGGGAGCTGTTTTTT.

This chain connects TRBV7-6 to TRBJ2-2; 11 bases line up with TRBD1. V lost 4 bases to trimming and J lost 4 bases; unmatched junction nucleotides: 2. The CDR3 has 15 residues. The V gene's germline CDR1 is SGHVS and CDR2 FNYEAQ. The CDR3 DNA is TGTGCCAGCAGCTCGGGACAGGGGGTCACCGGGGAGCTGTTTTTT. Protein: CASSSGQGVTGELFF.

This clonotype was picked up a small number of times. This chain links TRBV11-3 with TRBJ2-5, with D maybe TRBD1 (6 bases). This CDR3 has 13 amino acids. Trimming pared 5 bases from V and 3 bases from J, leaving 10 bases between. The germline V gene has CDR1 SGHNT and CDR2 YENEEA. CDR3: CASSPRTEETQYF. The CDR3 DNA reads as TGTGCCAGCAGCCCTCGGACAGAAGAGACCCAGTACTTC.